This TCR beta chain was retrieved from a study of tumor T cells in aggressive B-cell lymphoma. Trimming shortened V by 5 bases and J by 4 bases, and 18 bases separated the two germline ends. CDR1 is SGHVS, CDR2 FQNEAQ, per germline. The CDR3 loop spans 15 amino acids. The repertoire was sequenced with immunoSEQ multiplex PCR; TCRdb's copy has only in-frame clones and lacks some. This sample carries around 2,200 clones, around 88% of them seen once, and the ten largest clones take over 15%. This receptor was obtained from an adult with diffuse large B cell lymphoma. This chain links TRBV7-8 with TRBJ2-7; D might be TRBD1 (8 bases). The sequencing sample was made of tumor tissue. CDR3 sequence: CASSSLNRGGYEQYF. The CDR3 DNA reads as TGTGCCAGCAGCAGCCTGAACAGGGGGGGATACGAGCAGTACTTC. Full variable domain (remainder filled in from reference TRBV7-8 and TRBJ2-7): GAGVSQSPRYKVAKRGQDVALRCDPISGHVSLFWYQQALGQGPEFLTYFQNEAQLDKSGLPSDRFFAERPEGSVSTLKIQRTQQEDSAVYLCASSSLNRGGYEQYFGPGTRLTVT.